Listed below are T cell receptor beta chains from one sample, sequenced in a study of blood T cell repertoires in COVID-19. The assay was immunoSEQ multiplex PCR, and TCRdb's table has in-frame clones only and misses some. There are approximately 210,000 clones in the sample; over 80% occur only once, and 2% to 3% lies in the top ten. Specimen: peripheral blood. These receptors all stem from a woman in her seventies with active or convalescent COVID-19. Both conserved end residues are part of each CDR3. A D gene is named only where the DNA matches it firmly. Expanded clones are given a class, and other clones once, few, many or no size at all.

d_gene: .
j_gene: TRBJ1-1
abundance: .
v_gene: TRBV7-9
CDR3aa: CASSLVSSTEAFF
CDR3nt: TGTGCCAGCAGCTTAGTATCGTCCACTGAAGCTTTCTTT

d_gene: TRBD1
j_gene: TRBJ1-2
abundance: .
v_gene: TRBV30
CDR3aa: CAWSIIRQGLAPYGYTF
CDR3nt: TGTGCCTGGAGTATTATAAGACAGGGTTTAGCTCCCTATGGCTACACCTTC

d_gene: .
j_gene: TRBJ1-6
abundance: .
v_gene: TRBV10-3
CDR3aa: CAISDRDMDNSPLHF
CDR3nt: TGTGCCATCAGTGACCGGGACATGGATAATTCACCCCTCCACTTT

d_gene: TRBD2
j_gene: TRBJ2-1
abundance: .
v_gene: TRBV11-2
CDR3aa: CASRRLAGSDNEQFF
CDR3nt: TGTGCCAGCAGACGACTAGCGGGATCTGACAATGAGCAGTTCTTC

d_gene: .
j_gene: TRBJ1-3
abundance: .
v_gene: TRBV6-4
CDR3aa: CASSANPGSDTIYF
CDR3nt: TGTGCCAGCAGTGCCAACCCAGGCAGTGACACCATATATTTT

d_gene: .
j_gene: TRBJ2-3
abundance: .
v_gene: TRBV11-3
CDR3aa: CASSLGAERNTQYF
CDR3nt: TGTGCCAGCAGCTTAGGGGCGGAGCGGAATACGCAGTATTTT

d_gene: TRBD1
j_gene: TRBJ2-2
abundance: .
v_gene: TRBV6-5
CDR3aa: CASSRQGASAGELFF
CDR3nt: TGTGCCAGCAGCCGACAGGGGGCATCGGCCGGGGAGCTGTTTTTT

d_gene: .
j_gene: TRBJ2-1
abundance: .
v_gene: TRBV19
CDR3aa: CASRMSNEQFF
CDR3nt: TGTGCCAGTAGGATGAGCAATGAGCAGTTCTTC

d_gene: TRBD1
j_gene: TRBJ1-1
abundance: .
v_gene: TRBV5-1
CDR3aa: CASSLGPTGGDEAFF
CDR3nt: TGCGCCAGCAGCTTGGGGCCTACAGGGGGAGATGAAGCTTTCTTT

d_gene: TRBD2
j_gene: TRBJ2-2
abundance: .
v_gene: TRBV9
CDR3aa: CASSVGLASGGENTGELFF
CDR3nt: TGTGCCAGCAGCGTAGGGTTGGCTAGCGGGGGGGAGAACACCGGGGAGCTGTTTTTT

d_gene: .
j_gene: TRBJ2-1
abundance: .
v_gene: TRBV7-6
CDR3aa: CASSFSNEQFF
CDR3nt: TGTGCCAGCAGCTTCAGCAATGAGCAGTTCTTC

d_gene: TRBD1
j_gene: TRBJ2-6
abundance: few
v_gene: TRBV5-4
CDR3aa: CASTAGTGAPGANVLTF
CDR3nt: TGTGCCAGCACCGCAGGGACAGGGGCACCTGGGGCCAACGTCCTGACTTTC

d_gene: TRBD2
j_gene: TRBJ2-1
abundance: .
v_gene: TRBV10-2
CDR3aa: CASSTHLTSGGAGNEQFF
CDR3nt: TGCGCCAGCAGTACCCATCTAACTAGCGGGGGGGCGGGGAATGAGCAGTTCTTC

d_gene: .
j_gene: TRBJ2-4
abundance: .
v_gene: TRBV11-2
CDR3aa: CASSLGISLRGGTKNIQYF
CDR3nt: TGTGCCAGCAGCTTAGGAATTTCTTTACGCGGGGGCACCAAAAACATTCAGTACTTC

d_gene: TRBD1
j_gene: TRBJ1-2
abundance: .
v_gene: TRBV3-1/TRBV3-2
CDR3aa: CASSQGDREIYGYTF
CDR3nt: TGTGCCAGCAGCCAAGGGGACAGGGAGATCTATGGCTACACCTTC

d_gene: TRBD1
j_gene: TRBJ1-1
abundance: .
v_gene: TRBV18
CDR3aa: CASFGGQGASEAFF
CDR3nt: TGTGCCAGCTTCGGGGGACAGGGGGCTTCGGAAGCTTTCTTT

d_gene: TRBD1
j_gene: TRBJ2-7
abundance: few
v_gene: TRBV5-1
CDR3aa: CASSGLRDRGYKDDSYEQYF
CDR3nt: TGCGCCAGCAGCGGACTCCGGGACAGGGGATACAAGGACGACTCCTACGAGCAGTACTTC

d_gene: TRBD1
j_gene: TRBJ2-3
abundance: .
v_gene: TRBV7-8
CDR3aa: CASSSRQGGADTQYF
CDR3nt: TGTGCCAGCAGCTCTAGACAGGGCGGAGCAGATACGCAGTATTTT

d_gene: .
j_gene: TRBJ2-7
abundance: .
v_gene: TRBV9
CDR3aa: CASSVAGKTVPSYEQYF
CDR3nt: TGTGCCAGCAGCGTAGCTGGGAAGACAGTACCCTCCTACGAGCAGTACTTC

d_gene: .
j_gene: TRBJ1-3
abundance: .
v_gene: TRBV7-2
CDR3aa: CASSLAGGRGGNTIYF
CDR3nt: TGTGCCAGCAGCTTAGCGGGGGGACGGGGAGGAAACACCATATATTTT

d_gene: TRBD2
j_gene: TRBJ2-7
abundance: .
v_gene: TRBV3-1/TRBV3-2
CDR3aa: CASSQVAGGISYEQYF
CDR3nt: TGTGCCAGCAGCCAAGTAGCGGGGGGCATATCCTACGAGCAGTACTTC

d_gene: TRBD2
j_gene: TRBJ2-1
abundance: .
v_gene: TRBV3-1/TRBV3-2
CDR3aa: CASSRAPGLAGDEQFF
CDR3nt: TGTGCCAGCAGCCGCGCCCCGGGACTAGCGGGAGACGAGCAGTTCTTC

d_gene: .
j_gene: TRBJ1-1
abundance: few
v_gene: TRBV29-1
CDR3aa: CSVGRVDTEAFF
CDR3nt: TGCAGCGTTGGACGGGTGGACACTGAAGCTTTCTTT

d_gene: .
j_gene: TRBJ2-7
abundance: .
v_gene: TRBV29-1
CDR3aa: CSVEDRDEQYF
CDR3nt: TGCAGCGTTGAAGATCGTGACGAGCAGTACTTC

d_gene: .
j_gene: TRBJ1-2
abundance: .
v_gene: TRBV4-2
CDR3aa: CASSRLGWEQGDSGYTF
CDR3nt: TGTGCCAGCAGCCGGTTGGGGTGGGAACAGGGCGATTCGGGCTACACCTTC

d_gene: .
j_gene: TRBJ2-2
abundance: once
v_gene: TRBV5-5
CDR3aa: CASSPKQVSNTGELFF
CDR3nt: TGTGCCAGCAGCCCCAAACAGGTTTCGAACACCGGGGAGCTGTTTTTT

d_gene: TRBD2
j_gene: TRBJ2-7
abundance: .
v_gene: TRBV2
CDR3aa: CASREGLAGDEQYF
CDR3nt: TGTGCCAGCAGGGAAGGTCTAGCGGGAGACGAGCAGTACTTC

d_gene: .
j_gene: TRBJ1-4
abundance: .
v_gene: TRBV6-5
CDR3aa: CASSYSFTATNEKLFF
CDR3nt: TGTGCCAGCAGTTACTCGTTCACAGCAACTAATGAAAAACTGTTTTTT

d_gene: .
j_gene: TRBJ1-2
abundance: .
v_gene: TRBV4-3
CDR3aa: CASSPQTRALNGYTF
CDR3nt: TGCGCCAGCAGCCCTCAGACCAGGGCCCTAAATGGCTACACCTTC

d_gene: TRBD1
j_gene: TRBJ1-2
abundance: .
v_gene: TRBV3-1/TRBV3-2
CDR3aa: CASNTGGGHGYTF
CDR3nt: TGTGCCAGCAACACAGGGGGGGGTCATGGCTACACCTTC

d_gene: .
j_gene: TRBJ1-3
abundance: .
v_gene: TRBV9
CDR3aa: CASSVAAVPKTGNTIYF
CDR3nt: TGTGCCAGCAGCGTAGCTGCGGTGCCAAAAACTGGAAACACCATATATTTT

d_gene: .
j_gene: TRBJ2-1
abundance: .
v_gene: TRBV3-1/TRBV3-2
CDR3aa: CASSQEGQTYNEQFF
CDR3nt: TGTGCCAGCAGCCAAGAAGGACAGACCTACAATGAGCAGTTCTTC

d_gene: TRBD1
j_gene: TRBJ1-2
abundance: once
v_gene: TRBV11-2
CDR3aa: CASSIGTGQGYGYTF
CDR3nt: TGTGCCAGCAGCATTGGGACAGGGCAGGGCTATGGCTACACCTTC

d_gene: .
j_gene: TRBJ2-1
abundance: few
v_gene: TRBV24-1
CDR3aa: CATSPGGSYNEQFF
CDR3nt: TGTGCCACCAGTCCTGGAGGCTCCTACAATGAGCAGTTCTTC

d_gene: TRBD1
j_gene: TRBJ1-5
abundance: .
v_gene: TRBV7-2
CDR3aa: CASSYHRGRNQPQHF
CDR3nt: TGTGCCAGCAGCTATCACAGGGGGCGGAATCAGCCCCAGCATTTT

d_gene: TRBD1
j_gene: TRBJ2-5
abundance: .
v_gene: TRBV5-1
CDR3aa: CASSLGRTGGPETQYF
CDR3nt: TGCGCCAGCAGCTTGGGTAGGACAGGGGGCCCGGAGACCCAGTACTTC

d_gene: .
j_gene: TRBJ1-4
abundance: .
v_gene: TRBV19
CDR3aa: CASSTEQGGLFF
CDR3nt: TGTGCCAGTAGTACAGAACAGGGTGGATTGTTTTTT

d_gene: TRBD2
j_gene: TRBJ2-1
abundance: .
v_gene: TRBV24-1
CDR3aa: CATSLAGTSGRNEQFF
CDR3nt: TGTGCCACCAGCCTTGCCGGGACTAGCGGGAGAAATGAGCAGTTCTTC

d_gene: .
j_gene: TRBJ2-1
abundance: .
v_gene: TRBV14
CDR3aa: CASSEGGAGYYNEQFF
CDR3nt: TGTGCCAGCAGCGAAGGAGGGGCGGGATACTACAATGAGCAGTTCTTC

d_gene: .
j_gene: TRBJ1-2
abundance: .
v_gene: TRBV12-3/TRBV12-4
CDR3aa: CASRVRGAGGYTF
CDR3nt: TGTGCCAGCCGCGTGCGGGGGGCGGGAGGCTACACCTTC

d_gene: TRBD2
j_gene: TRBJ2-5
abundance: .
v_gene: TRBV2
CDR3aa: CASSRTSGVQETQYF
CDR3nt: TGTGCCAGCAGTCGGACTAGCGGGGTACAAGAGACCCAGTACTTC

d_gene: .
j_gene: TRBJ1-5
abundance: .
v_gene: TRBV2
CDR3aa: CASSLEGVRPQHF
CDR3nt: TGTGCCAGCAGCCTGGAAGGGGTGCGGCCCCAGCATTTT

d_gene: TRBD1
j_gene: TRBJ1-2
abundance: .
v_gene: TRBV28
CDR3aa: CASSWGGDRVNGYTF
CDR3nt: TGTGCCAGCAGCTGGGGGGGGGACAGGGTGAATGGCTACACCTTC

d_gene: TRBD1
j_gene: TRBJ2-5
abundance: .
v_gene: TRBV6-6
CDR3aa: CASSTRDRGNQETQYF
CDR3nt: TGTGCCAGCAGTACCCGGGACAGGGGAAACCAAGAGACCCAGTACTTC

d_gene: .
j_gene: TRBJ1-4
abundance: .
v_gene: TRBV18
CDR3aa: CASSPRQVGTNEKLFF
CDR3nt: TGTGCCAGCTCACCCCGACAGGTGGGGACTAATGAAAAACTGTTTTTT

d_gene: .
j_gene: TRBJ2-7
abundance: .
v_gene: TRBV2
CDR3aa: CASTGQKGYEQYF
CDR3nt: TGTGCCAGCACCGGACAGAAGGGGTACGAGCAGTACTTC

d_gene: TRBD1
j_gene: TRBJ2-5
abundance: .
v_gene: TRBV19
CDR3aa: CASRNNRGRLETQYF
CDR3nt: TGTGCCAGTCGGAACAACAGGGGGCGCTTGGAGACCCAGTACTTC

d_gene: TRBD1
j_gene: TRBJ2-4
abundance: .
v_gene: TRBV11-1
CDR3aa: CASSYSAGQENIQYF
CDR3nt: TGTGCCAGCAGTTACAGCGCGGGACAGGAAAACATTCAGTACTTC

d_gene: .
j_gene: TRBJ2-5
abundance: .
v_gene: TRBV5-6
CDR3aa: CASSFERGETQYF
CDR3nt: TGTGCCAGCAGCTTTGAAAGGGGGGAGACCCAGTACTTC

d_gene: TRBD1
j_gene: TRBJ1-5
abundance: .
v_gene: TRBV18
CDR3aa: CASSLDRGGQPQHF
CDR3nt: TGTGCCAGCTCCCTAGACAGGGGAGGTCAGCCCCAGCATTTT

d_gene: TRBD2
j_gene: TRBJ2-6
abundance: .
v_gene: TRBV9
CDR3aa: CASSVGLLAGISGANVLTF
CDR3nt: TGTGCCAGCAGCGTAGGGCTACTAGCGGGAATATCTGGGGCCAACGTCCTGACTTTC

d_gene: TRBD2
j_gene: TRBJ2-1
abundance: .
v_gene: TRBV7-9
CDR3aa: CASSLGAGLAGGRLNEQFF
CDR3nt: TGTGCCAGCAGCTTAGGGGCGGGGTTAGCGGGGGGTCGTTTGAATGAGCAGTTCTTC

d_gene: .
j_gene: TRBJ1-5
abundance: .
v_gene: TRBV3-1/TRBV3-2
CDR3aa: CASSIQESGPQHF
CDR3nt: TGTGCCAGCAGCATTCAAGAGTCGGGGCCCCAGCATTTT

d_gene: .
j_gene: TRBJ2-2
abundance: .
v_gene: TRBV7-2
CDR3aa: CASSLASQGDTGELFF
CDR3nt: TGTGCCAGCAGCTTAGCGTCGCAGGGTGACACCGGGGAGCTGTTTTTT

d_gene: TRBD1
j_gene: TRBJ2-1
abundance: .
v_gene: TRBV6-1
CDR3aa: CASSRQGFDEQFF
CDR3nt: TGTGCCAGCAGCAGACAGGGGTTCGATGAGCAGTTCTTC

d_gene: TRBD1
j_gene: TRBJ2-3
abundance: .
v_gene: TRBV3-1/TRBV3-2
CDR3aa: CASRRQGVRNTQYF
CDR3nt: TGTGCCAGCAGACGACAGGGGGTCAGGAATACGCAGTATTTT